This T cell receptor (beta chain) was recovered during a study of stem cell transplantation in POMP-related autoinflammatory disease. The V gene lost 2 bases and the J gene lost 3 bases, with 14 bases spanning the gap. The CDR3 sequence is 16 residues long. Germline lookup yields CDR1 KGHSH and CDR2 LQKENI. Only in-frame clones appear in the TCRdb table, and some are missing; sequencing was by immunoSEQ multiplex PCR. This table holds tens of thousands of clones, about nine tenths found once. The chain links TRBV18 to TRBJ2-1, with D uncertain. The sample here was CD4+ T cells from PBMCs, taken after stem cell transplantation. This sequence originates from a human patient with POMP-related autoinflammation and immune dysregulation (PRAID). Some of these T cells may belong to the graft donor. The CDR3, as DNA: TGTGCCAGCTCACCAAAGAACAGCGAGTACTACAATGAGCAGTTCTTC. Protein: CASSPKNSEYYNEQFF.